These 2 T cell receptor beta chains originate from one sample sequenced in a study of T cell responses to AZD1222 COVID-19 vaccine. Clones were sequenced by immunoSEQ multiplex PCR, and TCRdb holds only the in-frame ones, with some missing. The sample lists 100,000 to 150,000 clones, roughly 88% occurring once. The sample consisted of peripheral blood, taken on day 0 of MenACWY control vaccination. The receptors originated from an adult in good health.

This clone was picked up one time. The chain carries TRBV7-2 and TRBJ2-3; TRBD2 matches at 13 bases. Germline V gene lookup returns CDR1 SGHTA and CDR2 FQGNSA. With 6 bases clipped from V and 4 bases from J, the junction kept 7 bases outside the gene matches. CDR3 length: 16 residues. The CDR3 protein is CASRPTSGGAADTQYF. The CDR3 DNA is TGTGCCAGCAGGCCCACTAGCGGGGGGGCCGCAGATACGCAGTATTTT.

V gene TRBV2 combines with J gene TRBJ2-2; 10 nucleotides align to TRBD2. V lost 11 bases, J lost 4 bases, and 19 bases stayed unmatched. This CDR3 is built from 18 residues. Looked up from germline, CDR1 is SNHLY and CDR2 is FYNNEI. The CDR3 DNA follows: TGTGCCGTAGACCCGGCTGCTCGGACTAGCGGTCTCACCGGGGAGCTGTTTTTT. It yields the protein CAVDPAARTSGLTGELFF.